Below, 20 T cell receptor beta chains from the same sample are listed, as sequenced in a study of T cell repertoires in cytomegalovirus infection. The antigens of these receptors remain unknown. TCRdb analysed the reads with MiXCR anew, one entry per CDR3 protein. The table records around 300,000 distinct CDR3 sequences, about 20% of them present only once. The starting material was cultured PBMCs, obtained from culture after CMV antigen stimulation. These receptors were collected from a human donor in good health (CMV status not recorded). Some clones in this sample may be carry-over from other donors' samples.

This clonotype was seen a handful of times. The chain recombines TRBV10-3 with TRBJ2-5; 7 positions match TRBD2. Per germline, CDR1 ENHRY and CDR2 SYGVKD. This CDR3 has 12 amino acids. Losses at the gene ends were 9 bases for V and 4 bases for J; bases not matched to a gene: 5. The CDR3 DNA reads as TGTGCCATTGCGGGAGACAGAGAGACCCAGTACTTC. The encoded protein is CAIAGDRETQYF.

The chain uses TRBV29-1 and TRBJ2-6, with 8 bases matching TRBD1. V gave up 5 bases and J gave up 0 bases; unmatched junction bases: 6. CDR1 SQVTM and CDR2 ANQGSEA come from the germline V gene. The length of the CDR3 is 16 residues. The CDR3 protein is CSVSTGVLSGANVLTF. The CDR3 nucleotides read TGCAGCGTTTCGACAGGGGTTCTCTCTGGGGCCAACGTCCTGACTTTC.

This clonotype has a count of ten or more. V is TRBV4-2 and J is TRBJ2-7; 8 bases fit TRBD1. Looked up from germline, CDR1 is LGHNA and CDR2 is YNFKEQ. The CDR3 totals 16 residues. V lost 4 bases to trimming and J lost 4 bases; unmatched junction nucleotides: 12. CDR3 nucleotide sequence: TGTGCCAGCAGCCCCTTAAGGACAGGGTCGGGATACGAGCAGTACTTC. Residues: CASSPLRTGSGYEQYF.

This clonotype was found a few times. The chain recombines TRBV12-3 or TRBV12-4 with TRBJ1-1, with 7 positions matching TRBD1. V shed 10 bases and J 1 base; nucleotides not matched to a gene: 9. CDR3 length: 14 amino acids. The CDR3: CATKGGDWNTEAFF. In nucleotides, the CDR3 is TGTGCCACCAAAGGGGGCGATTGGAACACTGAAGCTTTCTTT.

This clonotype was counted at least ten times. CDR3 sequence: CASHRIWTSGSDGTGELFF. The CDR3 DNA follows: TGTGCCAGCCACCGGATATGGACTAGCGGGAGTGACGGCACCGGGGAGCTGTTTTTT. V usage is TRBV12-3 or TRBV12-4 and J usage is TRBJ2-2; TRBD2 matches 13 bases. This CDR3 is 19 amino acids long. Trimming took 8 bases from V and 4 from J; bases not matched to a gene: 16.

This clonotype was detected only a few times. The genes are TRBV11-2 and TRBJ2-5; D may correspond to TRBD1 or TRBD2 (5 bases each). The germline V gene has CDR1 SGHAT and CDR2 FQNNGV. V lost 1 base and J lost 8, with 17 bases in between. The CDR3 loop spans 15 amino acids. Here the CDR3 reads CASSLGPGPSETQYF. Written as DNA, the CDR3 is TGTGCCAGCAGCTTAGGACCGGGACCCTCGGAAACCCAGTACTTC.

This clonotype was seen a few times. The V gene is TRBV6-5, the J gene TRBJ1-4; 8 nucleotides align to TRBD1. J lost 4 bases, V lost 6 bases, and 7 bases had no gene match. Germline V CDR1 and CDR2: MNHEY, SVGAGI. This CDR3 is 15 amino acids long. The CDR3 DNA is TGTGCCAGCAGCCCTCGGACAGGGTATAATGAAAAACTGTTTTTT. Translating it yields CASSPRTGYNEKLFF.

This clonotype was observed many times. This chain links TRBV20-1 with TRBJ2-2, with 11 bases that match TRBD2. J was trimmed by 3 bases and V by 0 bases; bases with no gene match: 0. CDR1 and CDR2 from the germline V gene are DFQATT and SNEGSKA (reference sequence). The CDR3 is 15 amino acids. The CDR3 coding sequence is TGCAGTGCTAGAGATAGCGGGAGGGACACCGGGGAGCTGTTTTTT. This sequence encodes CSARDSGRDTGELFF.

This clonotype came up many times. CDR3 in DNA: TGTGCCAGCAGCCCCAAGACTAGCGGGGCCCCCGTATTACGCAATGAGCAGTTCTTC. Protein product: CASSPKTSGAPVLRNEQFF. The chain couples TRBV7-2 to TRBJ2-1; 11 bases line up with TRBD2. Trimming at V came to 5 bases and at J to 6 bases, leaving 18 bases not matched to a gene. This CDR3 has 19 amino acids. The germline V gene has CDR1 SGHTA and CDR2 FQGNSA.

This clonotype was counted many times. The CDR3: CASSPGLALIGYQETQYF. The CDR3 DNA reads as TGTGCCAGCAGCCCGGGACTAGCGCTAATCGGATACCAAGAGACCCAGTACTTC. The gene calls are TRBV12-3 or TRBV12-4 and TRBJ2-5; 10 bases align to TRBD2. This CDR3 is built from 18 residues. The J segment lost 0 bases and the V segment lost 6 bases, leaving 13 bases of the junction unmatched.

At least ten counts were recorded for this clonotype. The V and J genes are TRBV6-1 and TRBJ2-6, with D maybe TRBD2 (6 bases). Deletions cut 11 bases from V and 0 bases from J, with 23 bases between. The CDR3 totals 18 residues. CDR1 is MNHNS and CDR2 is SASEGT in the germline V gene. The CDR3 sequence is CAAQSPPGLPSGANVLTF. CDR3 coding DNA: TGTGCCGCCCAGAGCCCCCCGGGACTGCCCTCTGGGGCCAACGTCCTGACTTTC.

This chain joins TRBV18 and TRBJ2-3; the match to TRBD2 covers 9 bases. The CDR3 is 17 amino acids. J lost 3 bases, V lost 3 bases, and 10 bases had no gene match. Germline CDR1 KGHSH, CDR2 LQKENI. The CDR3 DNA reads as TGTGCCAGCTCACCGAGACTAGCGGAGAGGGGGACAGATACGCAGTATTTT. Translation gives CASSPRLAERGTDTQYF.

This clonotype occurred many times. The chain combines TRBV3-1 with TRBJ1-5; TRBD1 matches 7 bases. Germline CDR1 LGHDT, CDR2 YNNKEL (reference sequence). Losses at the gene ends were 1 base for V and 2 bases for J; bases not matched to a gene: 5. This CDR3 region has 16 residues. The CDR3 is CASSQGAGGGNQPQHF. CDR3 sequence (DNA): TGTGCCAGCAGCCAAGGGGCAGGGGGTGGCAATCAGCCCCAGCATTTT.

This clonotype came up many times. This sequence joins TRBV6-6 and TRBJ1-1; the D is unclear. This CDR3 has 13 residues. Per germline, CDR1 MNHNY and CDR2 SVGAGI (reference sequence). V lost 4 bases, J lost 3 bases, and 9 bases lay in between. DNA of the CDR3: TGTGCCAGCAGTTCTGCCTGGGACACTGAAGCTTTCTTT. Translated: CASSSAWDTEAFF.

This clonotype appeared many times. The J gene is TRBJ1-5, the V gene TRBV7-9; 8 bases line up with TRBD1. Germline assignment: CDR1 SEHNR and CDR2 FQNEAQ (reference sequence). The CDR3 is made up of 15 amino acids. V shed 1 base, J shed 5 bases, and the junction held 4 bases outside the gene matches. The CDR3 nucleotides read TGTGCCAGCAGCTTAGACACAGGGGGTTATCAGCCCCAGCATTTT. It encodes CASSLDTGGYQPQHF.

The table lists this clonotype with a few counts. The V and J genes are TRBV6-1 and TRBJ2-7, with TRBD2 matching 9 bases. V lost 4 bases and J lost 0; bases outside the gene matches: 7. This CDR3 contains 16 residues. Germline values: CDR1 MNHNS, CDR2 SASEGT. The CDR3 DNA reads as TGTGCCAGCAGTGCCGGACTAGCGCCGAGCTCCTACGAGCAGTACGTC. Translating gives CASSAGLAPSSYEQYV.

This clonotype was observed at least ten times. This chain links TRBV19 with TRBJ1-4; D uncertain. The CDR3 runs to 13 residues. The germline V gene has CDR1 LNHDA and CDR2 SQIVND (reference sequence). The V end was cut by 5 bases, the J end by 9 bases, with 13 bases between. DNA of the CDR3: TGTGCCAGTAGTGCCGGGTCCAGTCAAAAACTGTTTTTT. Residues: CASSAGSSQKLFF.

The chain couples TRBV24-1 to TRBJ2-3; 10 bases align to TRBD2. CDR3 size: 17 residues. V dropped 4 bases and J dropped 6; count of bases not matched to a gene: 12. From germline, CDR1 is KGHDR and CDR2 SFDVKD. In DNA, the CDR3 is TGTGCCACCAGTGAGCCCGGGACTAGCGTGTGGGGGGATACGCAGTATTTT. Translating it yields CATSEPGTSVWGDTQYF.

This CDR3 is CASSLGKTTEAFF. For the CDR3, the DNA is TGTGCCAGCAGCTTGGGTAAAACGACTGAAGCTTTCTTT. V and J are TRBV7-9 and TRBJ1-1; D not resolved. V dropped 3 bases and J dropped 5 bases, with 10 bases sitting between them. The CDR3 is 13 residues long. The germline V gene has CDR1 SEHNR and CDR2 FQNEAQ (reference sequence).

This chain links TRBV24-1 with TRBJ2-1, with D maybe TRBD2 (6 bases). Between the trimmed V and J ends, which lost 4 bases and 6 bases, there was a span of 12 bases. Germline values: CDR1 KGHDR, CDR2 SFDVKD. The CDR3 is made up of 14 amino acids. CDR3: CATSETTRSNEQFF. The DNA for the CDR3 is TGTGCCACCAGTGAGACGACTAGGAGCAATGAGCAGTTCTTC.